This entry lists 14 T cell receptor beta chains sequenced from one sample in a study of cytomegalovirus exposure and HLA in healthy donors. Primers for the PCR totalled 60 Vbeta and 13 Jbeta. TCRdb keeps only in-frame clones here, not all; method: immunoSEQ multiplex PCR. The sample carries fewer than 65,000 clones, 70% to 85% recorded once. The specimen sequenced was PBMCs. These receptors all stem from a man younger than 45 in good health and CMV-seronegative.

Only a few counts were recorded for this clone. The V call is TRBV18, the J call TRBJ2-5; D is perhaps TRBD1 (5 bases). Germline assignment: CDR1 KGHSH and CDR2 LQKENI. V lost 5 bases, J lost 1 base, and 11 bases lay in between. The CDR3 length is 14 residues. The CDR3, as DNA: TGTGCCAGCTCAATAAACAGGATCCAAGAGACCCAGTACTTC. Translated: CASSINRIQETQYF.

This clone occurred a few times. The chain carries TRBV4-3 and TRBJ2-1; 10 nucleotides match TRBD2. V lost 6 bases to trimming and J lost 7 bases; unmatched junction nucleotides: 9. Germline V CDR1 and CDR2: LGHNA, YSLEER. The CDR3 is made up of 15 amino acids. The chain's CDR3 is CASSLLAGFRNEQFF. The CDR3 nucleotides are TGCGCCAGCAGTCTACTAGCGGGGTTCAGGAATGAGCAGTTCTTC.

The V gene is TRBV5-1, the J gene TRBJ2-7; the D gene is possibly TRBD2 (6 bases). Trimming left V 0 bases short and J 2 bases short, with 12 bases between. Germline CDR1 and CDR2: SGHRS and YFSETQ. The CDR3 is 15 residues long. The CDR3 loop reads CASSLVGGSPYEQYF. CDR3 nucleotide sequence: TGCGCCAGCAGCTTGGTTGGGGGGAGTCCCTACGAGCAGTACTTC. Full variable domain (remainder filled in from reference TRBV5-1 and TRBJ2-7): KAGVTQTPRYLIKTRGQQVTLSCSPISGHRSVSWYQQTPGQGLQFLFEYFSETQRNKGNFPGRFSGRQFSNSRSEMNVSTLELGDSALYLCASSLVGGSPYEQYFGPGTRLTVT.

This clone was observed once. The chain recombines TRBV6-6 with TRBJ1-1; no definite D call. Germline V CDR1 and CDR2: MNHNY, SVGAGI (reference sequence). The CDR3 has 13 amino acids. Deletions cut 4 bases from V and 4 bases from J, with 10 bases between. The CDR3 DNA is TGTGCCAGCAGTTTCGAGACGGGCACTGAAGCTTTCTTT. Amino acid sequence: CASSFETGTEAFF.

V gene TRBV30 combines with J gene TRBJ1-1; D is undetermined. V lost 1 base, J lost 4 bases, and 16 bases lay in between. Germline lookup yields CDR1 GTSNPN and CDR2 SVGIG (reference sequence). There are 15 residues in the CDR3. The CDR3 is CAWSGRGILGTEAFF. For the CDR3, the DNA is TGTGCCTGGAGTGGTAGAGGGATTTTGGGCACTGAAGCTTTCTTT. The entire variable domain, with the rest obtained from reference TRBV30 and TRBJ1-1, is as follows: SQTIHQWPATLVQPVGSPLSLECTVEGTSNPNLYWYRQAAGRGLQLLFYSVGIGQISSEVPQNLSASRPQDRQFILSSKKLLLSDSGFYLCAWSGRGILGTEAFFGQGTRLTVV.

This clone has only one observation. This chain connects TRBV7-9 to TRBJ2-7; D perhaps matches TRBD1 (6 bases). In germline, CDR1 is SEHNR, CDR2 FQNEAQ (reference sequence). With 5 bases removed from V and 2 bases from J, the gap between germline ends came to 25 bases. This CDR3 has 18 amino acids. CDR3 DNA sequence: TGTGCCAGCAGCCAAACAGGGAATACATTTAGTCCCACCTACGAGCAGTACTTC. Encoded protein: CASSQTGNTFSPTYEQYF.

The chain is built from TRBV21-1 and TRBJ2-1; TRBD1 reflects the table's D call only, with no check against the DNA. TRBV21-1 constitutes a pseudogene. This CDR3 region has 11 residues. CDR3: CASTPRNEQFF. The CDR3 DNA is TGTGCCAGCACCCCCAGGAATGAGCAGTTCTTC.

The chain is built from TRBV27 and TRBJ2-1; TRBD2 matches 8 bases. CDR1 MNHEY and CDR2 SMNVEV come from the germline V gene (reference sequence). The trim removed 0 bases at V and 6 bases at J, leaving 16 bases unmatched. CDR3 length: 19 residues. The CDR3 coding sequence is TGTGCCAGCAGTTTATCGGGTTCAGCAGTAGCGGGGAGAGGCAATGAGCAGTTCTTC. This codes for CASSLSGSAVAGRGNEQFF.

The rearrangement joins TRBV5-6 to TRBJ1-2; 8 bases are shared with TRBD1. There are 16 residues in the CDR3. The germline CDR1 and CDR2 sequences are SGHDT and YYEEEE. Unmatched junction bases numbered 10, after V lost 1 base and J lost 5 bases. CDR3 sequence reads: CASSLFSGGARYGYTF. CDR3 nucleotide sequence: TGTGCCAGCAGCTTGTTTTCAGGGGGCGCAAGGTATGGCTACACCTTC.

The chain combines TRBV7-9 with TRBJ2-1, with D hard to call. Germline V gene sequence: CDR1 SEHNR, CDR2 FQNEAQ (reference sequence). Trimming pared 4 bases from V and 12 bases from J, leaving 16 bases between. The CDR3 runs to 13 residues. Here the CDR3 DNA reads TGTGCCAGCAGCTCCACGAGAGATACCTCGCAGTTCTTC. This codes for CASSSTRDTSQFF.

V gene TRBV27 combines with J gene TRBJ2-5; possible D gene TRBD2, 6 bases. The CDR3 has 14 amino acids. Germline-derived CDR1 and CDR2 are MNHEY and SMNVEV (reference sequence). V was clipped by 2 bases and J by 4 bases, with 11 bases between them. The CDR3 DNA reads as TGTGCCAGCAGTTTACGGGGGAGTAGAGAGACCCAGTACTTC. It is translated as CASSLRGSRETQYF.

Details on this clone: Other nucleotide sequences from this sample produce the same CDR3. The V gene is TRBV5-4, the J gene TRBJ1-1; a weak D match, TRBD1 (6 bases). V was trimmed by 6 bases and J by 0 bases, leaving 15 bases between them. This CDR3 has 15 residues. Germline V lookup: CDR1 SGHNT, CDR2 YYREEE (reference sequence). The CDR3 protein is CASTPGTNVNTEAFF. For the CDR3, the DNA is TGTGCCAGCACCCCCGGGACAAATGTGAACACTGAAGCTTTCTTT.

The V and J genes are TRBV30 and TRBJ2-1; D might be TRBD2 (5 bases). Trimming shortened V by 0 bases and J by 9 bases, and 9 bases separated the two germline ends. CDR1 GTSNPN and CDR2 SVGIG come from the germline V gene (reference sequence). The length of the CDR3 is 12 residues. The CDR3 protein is CAWSVLEIEQFF. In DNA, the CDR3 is TGTGCCTGGAGTGTACTAGAGATTGAGCAGTTCTTC. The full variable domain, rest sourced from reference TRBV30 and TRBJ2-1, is SQTIHQWPATLVQPVGSPLSLECTVEGTSNPNLYWYRQAAGRGLQLLFYSVGIGQISSEVPQNLSASRPQDRQFILSSKKLLLSDSGFYLCAWSVLEIEQFFGPGTRLTVL.

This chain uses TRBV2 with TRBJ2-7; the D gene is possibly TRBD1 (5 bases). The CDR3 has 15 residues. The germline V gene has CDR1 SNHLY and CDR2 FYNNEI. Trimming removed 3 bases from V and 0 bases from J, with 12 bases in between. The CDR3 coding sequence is TGTGCCAGCAGTGATGAACAGGTCAACTCCTACGAGCAGTACTTC. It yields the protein CASSDEQVNSYEQYF.